The sequence of this TCR beta chain was determined in a study of blood T cell repertoires in COVID-19. Some clones are missing from TCRdb's copy, which holds only in-frame ones; the method was immunoSEQ multiplex PCR. The sample shows 110,000 or so clones, about 85% of them seen only once. The CDR3 is made up of 15 amino acids. V was trimmed by 0 bases and J by 3 bases, leaving 8 bases between them. Germline V lookup: CDR1 ENHRY, CDR2 SYGVKD. V is TRBV10-3 and J is TRBJ2-2, with TRBD2 as a possible D gene (5 bases). The specimen sequenced was peripheral blood. The sequence was obtained from a woman aged 70 to 79 with acute or convalescent COVID-19. The CDR3 loop reads CAISESTGYTGELFF. The CDR3 coding sequence is TGTGCCATCAGTGAGTCGACGGGGTACACCGGGGAGCTGTTTTTT.